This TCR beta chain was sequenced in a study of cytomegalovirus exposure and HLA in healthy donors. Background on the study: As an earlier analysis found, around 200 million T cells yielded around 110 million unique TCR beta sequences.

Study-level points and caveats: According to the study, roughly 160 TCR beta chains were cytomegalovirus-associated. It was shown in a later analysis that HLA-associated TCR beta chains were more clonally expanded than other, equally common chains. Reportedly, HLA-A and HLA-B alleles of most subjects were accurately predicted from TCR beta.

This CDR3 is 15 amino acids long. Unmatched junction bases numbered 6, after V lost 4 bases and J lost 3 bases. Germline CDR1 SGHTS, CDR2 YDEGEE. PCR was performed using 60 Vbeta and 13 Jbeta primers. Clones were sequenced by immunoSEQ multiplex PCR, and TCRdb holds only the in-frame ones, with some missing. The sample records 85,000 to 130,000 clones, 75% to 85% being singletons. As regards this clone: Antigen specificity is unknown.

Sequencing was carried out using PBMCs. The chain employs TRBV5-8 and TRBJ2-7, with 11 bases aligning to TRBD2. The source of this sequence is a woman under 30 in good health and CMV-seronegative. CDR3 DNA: TGTGCCAGCAGCACCCATAGCGGGAGGGGCTACGAGCAGTACTTC. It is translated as CASSTHSGRGYEQYF.